This T cell receptor beta chain was identified in a study of T cells in Graves' hyperthyroidism and ophthalmopathy. Germline CDR1 reads SGHDN; CDR2 reads FVKESK. This CDR3 spans 16 amino acids. The V gene end was trimmed by 1 base and the J gene end by 5 bases; junction bases not matched to a gene: 6. Researchers took RNA transcripts and amplified the TCR beta CDR3 regions from them. When the TCR CDR3 underwent first-round RT-PCR, the HTBI primer set was used. TCRdb passed the multiplex PCR reads through MiXCR, listing each CDR3 protein once. Of approximately 630,000 distinct CDR3 sequences in the sample, about 16% are singletons; the top ten hold less than 4.5%.

The TCR comes from a woman aged 25-40 years with Graves' hyperthyroidism. The sample taken for sequencing was blood. The V call is TRBV14, the J call TRBJ2-1; 9 bases are a match to TRBD2. CDR3 residues: CASSQVVLAGNNEQFF. As DNA, the CDR3 is TGTGCCAGCAGCCAAGTAGTCCTAGCGGGGAACAATGAGCAGTTCTTC.